These T cell receptor beta chains were read from a single sample in a study of control samples from healthy donors and cancer patients. Clones were read by immunoSEQ multiplex PCR, and TCRdb kept only the in-frame ones, dropping some. The table has about 130,000 clones, nearly 90% seen once. The sample comprised blood. Receptors were obtained from a man aged 45-65 years in good health. Each CDR3 is given with its conserved first and last residue. D genes are given only for firm matches. Clone size is stated in some rows and not others, as once, few, many or a class when expanded.

>13|TRBV29-1|TRBD1|TRBJ1-1|NA
CSVRDRANTEAFF
TGCAGCGTCCGGGACAGGGCGAACACTGAAGCTTTCTTT
>16|TRBV18|NA|TRBJ2-1|NA
CASSVVDSRAYNEQFF
TGTGCCAGCTCTGTCGTAGACTCGCGCGCCTACAATGAGCAGTTCTTC
>18|TRBV5-4|NA|TRBJ2-7|once
CASSQPVTDKGNSYEQYF
TGTGCCAGCAGCCAACCCGTAACAGATAAGGGGAACTCCTACGAGCAGTACTTC
>11|TRBV12-3/TRBV12-4|NA|TRBJ2-5|NA
CASRSQETQYF
TGTGCCAGCAGGTCGCAAGAGACCCAGTACTTC
>13|TRBV29-1|NA|TRBJ2-5|NA
CSVEDLGRETQYF
TGCAGCGTTGAAGATCTAGGTCGAGAGACCCAGTACTTC
>14|TRBV7-8|TRBD1|TRBJ2-1|NA
CASSLVIGGSEQFF
TGTGCCAGCAGCTTAGTTATAGGGGGCAGTGAGCAGTTCTTC
>12|TRBV19|NA|TRBJ1-5|NA
CASSIFDQPQHF
TGTGCCAGTAGTATCTTCGATCAGCCCCAGCATTTT
>12|TRBV19|NA|TRBJ1-1|NA
CASSMYLTEAFF
TGTGCCAGTAGTATGTACTTGACAGAAGCTTTCTTT
>15|TRBV28|TRBD1|TRBJ2-7|NA
CASSLRGTGTYEQYF
TGTGCCAGCAGTTTACGCGGGACAGGGACCTACGAGCAGTACTTC
>15|TRBV14|TRBD1|TRBJ2-7|NA
CASSHIRTGSHEQYF
TGTGCCAGCAGCCATATCCGGACAGGGTCCCACGAGCAGTACTTC
>15|TRBV2|NA|TRBJ1-3|NA
CASSETVETGNTIYF
TGTGCCAGCAGTGAAACCGTAGAGACTGGAAACACCATATATTTT
>12|TRBV7-8|NA|TRBJ2-3|NA
CASQPTSNTQYF
TGTGCCAGCCAGCCTACGTCCAATACGCAGTATTTT
>14|TRBV2|NA|TRBJ1-6|NA
CASRTRVSDSPLHF
TGTGCCAGCCGAACCAGGGTATCTGATTCACCCCTCCACTTT
>14|TRBV27|NA|TRBJ2-5|NA
CASGVGGRLETQYF
TGTGCCAGCGGAGTTGGGGGGAGGTTGGAGACCCAGTACTTC
>15|TRBV28|TRBD1|TRBJ1-3|NA
CASSLDGTGADAIYF
TGTGCCAGCAGTCTCGATGGGACAGGGGCCGACGCCATATATTTT
>13|TRBV28|TRBD1|TRBJ2-7|NA
CASCPQGAYEQYF
TGTGCCAGCTGTCCTCAGGGGGCCTACGAGCAGTACTTC
>13|TRBV5-6|TRBD1|TRBJ1-2|NA
CASSLGQGVGYTF
TGTGCCAGCAGTTTGGGACAGGGGGTAGGCTACACCTTC
>16|TRBV4-1|NA|TRBJ2-1|NA
CASSQENLASRLEQFF
TGCGCCAGCAGCCAAGAAAATTTGGCGTCTCGACTAGAGCAGTTCTTC